This TCR beta chain is drawn from a study of OX40 agonist ivuxolimab in advanced cancers. Study-level information: Ivuxolimab, which patients received intravenously every 2 weeks, was dosed at 0.01 to 10 mg/kg.

Libraries were prepared by immunoSEQ multiplex PCR; TCRdb keeps only in-frame clonotypes and omits some of them. The sample consists of some 46,000 clones, around 94% of them appearing once. Germline V CDR1 and CDR2: SGHTA, FQGNSA. The V gene end was trimmed by 2 bases and the J gene end by 7 bases; junction bases not matched to a gene: 9. CDR3 length: 15 amino acids. The J gene is TRBJ2-7, the V gene TRBV7-2; 9 nucleotides line up with TRBD2. The receptor comes from an adult with an advanced solid tumor such as melanoma, head and neck, liver or kidney cancer. Here the sequenced sample was CD4+ or CD8+ T cells sorted from blood, taken in a trial of the OX40 agonist ivuxolimab. The CDR3 DNA reads TGTGCCAGCAGCTTATTAGCGGGAGAAATGGGGGAGCAGTACTTC. Protein product: CASSLLAGEMGEQYF.